This T cell receptor beta chain was captured in a study of blood T cell repertoires in COVID-19 (dated by TCRdb to the early 2020s). About the study as a whole: The collaborator samples originated in the United States, Italy and Spain and spanned the acute and convalescent phases of COVID-19. The prospective study material was composed of cDNA or gDNA derived from T cells, B-cell-depleted T cells, or PBMCs. The dataset comprised deeply sampled blood TCRbeta repertoires from subjects exposed to, actively infected with, or recovered from COVID-19. A freely available public database, intended as a resource for researchers studying the immune response to SARS-CoV-2, is where the repertoires were released. Samples came from the ongoing ImmuneRACE study (first 160 participants) plus 1,254 subjects from 6 global collaborators. A de-identified subject ID, COVID-19 status, age in years and sex were almost always included in the sample metadata. Where available, HLA class I and class II types were taken from metadata supplied by the sample provider and were not determined by assay-based typing.

The collaborating institutions used their own protocols to collect whole blood in K2EDTA tubes. For TCRbeta analysis, collaborators shipped samples as frozen whole blood, isolated PBMCs, or DNA extracted from either of those sample types. V drops 4 bases and J drops 3 bases, leaving 18 bases in between. CDR1 and CDR2, looked up from the germline V gene, are LGHNA and YNFKEQ. The CDR3 sequence holds 16 residues, the cysteine and phenylalanine included. The entry retains the CDR3 DNA only, 48 bases that are in frame from base 1. As concerns this clone: The antigen this receptor binds is unknown. Per-base qualities were not stored, and no clone one base away is much larger.

The immunoSEQ Assay, a bias-controlled multiplex PCR, was used to amplify TCRbeta CDR3 regions from genomic DNA. The paper's processing steps were these. The number of nucleated cells in each sample was estimated by amplification of reference gene primers within the assay. To quantify the absolute abundance of each unique TCRbeta CDR3 rearrangement, sequence reads were collapsed and filtered. For each sample, productive Simpson clonality was calculated as the square root of Simpson's diversity index across productive rearrangements. TCRdb carries this immuneACCESS record with in-frame sequences only. Its versions omit some clonotypes, under half of them owing to an unresolved V gene in the studies checked, with the rest unexplained. V and J calls and clone size are given by that table; D and trimming were obtained from the DNA. The sample table contains 70,000 or so clones; only one count was recorded for 70% to 90% of them. Roughly 1.4% of the sample goes to the ten largest clones.

Broad study findings and their caveats: How much clinical and demographic metadata was included differed by source and by participant, and the metadata was provided uncurated.

The origin of this receptor is a human donor in a cohort sampled during active COVID-19. The rearrangement joined TRBV4-2 to TRBJ2-5; confidence is insufficient to name the D gene. Sequencing was performed on peripheral blood. The CDR3 is CASSLDSSTTKETQYF. At the DNA level, the sequence is TGTGCCAGCAGCCTTGACTCATCAACAACAAAAGAGACCCAGTACTTC.